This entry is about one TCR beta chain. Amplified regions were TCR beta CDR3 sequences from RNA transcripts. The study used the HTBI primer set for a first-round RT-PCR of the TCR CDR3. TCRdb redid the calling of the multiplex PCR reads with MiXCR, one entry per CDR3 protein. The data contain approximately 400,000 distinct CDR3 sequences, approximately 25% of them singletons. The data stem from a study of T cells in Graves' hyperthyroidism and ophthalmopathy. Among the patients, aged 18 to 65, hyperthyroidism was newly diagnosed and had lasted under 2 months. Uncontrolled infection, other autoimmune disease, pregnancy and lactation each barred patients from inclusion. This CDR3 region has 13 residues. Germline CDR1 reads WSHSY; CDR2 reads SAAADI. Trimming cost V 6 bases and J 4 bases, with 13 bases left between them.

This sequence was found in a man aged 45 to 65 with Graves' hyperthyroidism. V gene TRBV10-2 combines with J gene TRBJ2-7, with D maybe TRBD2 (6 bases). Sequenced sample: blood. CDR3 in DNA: TGCGCCAGCAGGATGGCGGGATCTTACGAGCAGTACTTC. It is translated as CASRMAGSYEQYF.